Presented here are 26 T cell receptor beta chains from one specimen sequenced in a study of T-cell memory formation after mild COVID-19 listed by TCRdb under 2021. To prepare the library, 5' RACE was applied. Sequencing was carried out with an Illumina NovaSeq 6000. TCRdb reprocessed the public reads (quality trimming at Q25 with fastp, clone calling with MiXCR) and kept in-frame beta chains. Here each entry gathers all rows of one CDR3 protein and keeps the most common genes and DNA. For this sample the table gives approximately 30,000 distinct CDR3 sequences, of which about 16% were detected only once. The ten largest clones represent around 1.4% of the sample. Sequenced sample: PBMCs or a T cell subset sorted from them (not recorded which). Source of these receptors: an adult who had mild COVID-19 (a few samples of this study predate the infection). The sample titles of this study are shuffled in the database, so cell type and time point are left out.

This clonotype was found many times. The chain links TRBV10-3 to TRBJ2-1, with D perhaps assigned TRBD1 or TRBD2 (5 bases each). The CDR3 contains 14 residues. CDR1 is ENHRY, CDR2 SYGVKD, per germline. Between the trimmed V and J ends, which lost 7 bases and 2 bases, there was a span of 12 bases. CDR3 sequence (DNA): TGTGCCATCAATGGGGGATTGACCTACAATGAGCAGTTCTTC. It codes for CAINGGLTYNEQFF.

This clonotype was observed many times. The chain uses TRBV2 and TRBJ2-3; D is uncertain. Germline CDR1 is SNHLY and CDR2 is FYNNEI. V shed 1 base and J shed 6 bases, with 8 bases lying between them. The CDR3 covers 13 residues. CDR3 nucleotide sequence: TGTGCCAGCAGTGAAGGTACCGGGGATACGCAGTATTTT. It codes for CASSEGTGDTQYF.

The sample holds many counts of this clonotype. The chain has TRBV11-3 and TRBJ2-4, with TRBD1 identical over 9 bases. J was trimmed by 2 bases and V by 6 bases; bases with no gene match: 5. This CDR3 is built from 15 residues. Germline V gene lookup returns CDR1 SGHNT and CDR2 YENEEA. This chain's CDR3 is CASSRQGGSKNIQYF. The CDR3 coding sequence is TGTGCCAGCAGTCGACAGGGGGGCTCCAAAAACATTCAGTACTTC.

The sample holds many counts of this clonotype. This chain joins TRBV7-3 and TRBJ2-5, with 8 bases matching TRBD1. V dropped 5 bases and J dropped 5; count of bases not matched to a gene: 4. Germline values: CDR1 SGHTA, CDR2 FQGTGA. The CDR3 covers 13 residues. The CDR3 is CASSKQGDETQYF. In DNA form, the CDR3 reads TGTGCCAGCAGCAAACAGGGGGACGAGACCCAGTACTTC. Full variable domain (outside the CDR3, taken from reference TRBV7-3 and TRBJ2-5): GAGVSQTPSNKVTEKGKYVELRCDPISGHTALYWYRQSLGQGPEFLIYFQGTGAADDSGLPNDRFFAVRPEGSVSTLKIQRTERGDSAVYLCASSKQGDETQYFGPGTRLLVL.

This sequence joins TRBV5-1 and TRBJ1-1; TRBD1 matches 8 bases. Per the germline V gene, CDR1 is SGHRS and CDR2 is YFSETQ. The CDR3 has 14 amino acids. The V gene end was trimmed by 5 bases and the J gene end by 7 bases; junction bases not matched to a gene: 10. The CDR3 spells CASSFGQGIDEAFF. The CDR3 DNA sequence: TGCGCCAGCAGTTTCGGACAGGGAATCGATGAAGCTTTCTTT.

The sample holds many counts of this clonotype. CDR3 DNA sequence: TGTGCCAGCACCCAGACGGAGGGATCCTACGAGCAGTACTTC. This translates into CASTQTEGSYEQYF. This chain links TRBV6-2 or TRBV6-3 with TRBJ2-7; perhaps TRBD2 as D (6 bases). This CDR3 is built from 14 residues. CDR1 MNHEY and CDR2 SVGEGT come from the germline V gene. The V end lost 7 bases, the J end lost 1 base, and 14 bases lay between the germline ends.

The sample holds many counts of this clonotype. The chain has TRBV6-5 and TRBJ2-3; the match to TRBD2 covers 9 bases. The ends lost 4 bases at V and 2 bases at J; junction bases unmatched: 7. The CDR3 has 16 amino acids. CDR1 is MNHEY, CDR2 SVGAGI, per germline. The CDR3 protein is CASSSRLAETTDTQYF. DNA for the CDR3: TGTGCCAGCAGTTCCCGACTAGCGGAAACCACAGATACGCAGTATTTT.

This clonotype was observed at least ten times. The chain links TRBV14 to TRBJ1-2; perhaps TRBD1 as D (6 bases). The V end lost 5 bases, the J end lost 0 bases, and 16 bases lay between the germline ends. The CDR3 runs to 16 residues. The germline V gene encodes CDR1 SGHDN and CDR2 FVKESK. In nucleotides, the CDR3 is TGTGCCAGCAGCTCCGGACAGCTTAAAGCTAACTATGGCTACACCTTC. Amino acids: CASSSGQLKANYGYTF. The full variable domain, rest sourced from reference TRBV14 and TRBJ1-2, is EAGVTQFPSHSVIEKGQTVTLRCDPISGHDNLYWYRRVMGKEIKFLLHFVKESKQDESGMPNNRFLAERTGGTYSTLKVQPAELEDSGVYFCASSSGQLKANYGYTFGSGTRLTVV.

In this sample, this clonotype turned up many times. The chain is built from TRBV27 and TRBJ2-7; TRBD2 aligns across 12 bases. The germline V gene encodes CDR1 MNHEY and CDR2 SMNVEV (reference sequence). The CDR3 runs 14 residues. V trimming: 9 bases; J trimming: 0 bases; junction bases outside the gene matches: 3. CDR3 sequence (DNA): TGTGCCAGTTCGACTAGCGGGAGCTCCTACGAGCAGTACTTC. Protein: CASSTSGSSYEQYF.

This clonotype was seen ten or more times. The rearrangement uses TRBV10-3 and TRBJ2-7; D perhaps matches TRBD1 (5 bases). Trimming took 2 bases from V and 5 from J, leaving 7 bases between them. The length of the CDR3 is 12 residues. Germline V gene sequence: CDR1 ENHRY, CDR2 SYGVKD. The CDR3 DNA sequence: TGTGCCATCAGTGAGAGGGGCCACGAGCAGTACTTC. Amino acid sequence: CAISERGHEQYF.

This clonotype was observed many times. This CDR3 is CASSELGGSTDTQYF. CDR3 coding DNA: TGTGCCAGCAGTGAACTGGGGGGGAGCACAGATACGCAGTATTTT. This rearrangement joins TRBV25-1 to TRBJ2-3, with TRBD2 matching 7 bases. CDR1 is MGHDK, CDR2 SYGVNS, per germline. CDR3 length: 15 residues. With V trimmed by 2 bases and J by 0 bases, 2 bases remained unmatched.

This clonotype has a count of ten or more. The chain employs TRBV7-2 and TRBJ2-5, with 9 positions matching TRBD2. Losses at the gene ends were 4 bases for V and 2 bases for J; bases not matched to a gene: 5. Germline V gene data show CDR1 as SGHTA and CDR2 as FQGNSA. The CDR3 covers 15 residues. The CDR3 here is CASSSNLAGQETQYF. CDR3 DNA: TGTGCCAGCAGCTCCAATCTAGCGGGGCAAGAGACCCAGTACTTC.

This clonotype has just one count. This sequence joins TRBV12-3 or TRBV12-4 and TRBJ2-7; D unresolved. Deletions cut 4 bases from V and 3 bases from J, with 13 bases between. The CDR3 runs to 14 residues. The CDR3 protein is CASSSARQSYEQYF. Written as DNA, the CDR3 is TGTGCCAGCAGTTCTGCCAGGCAGAGCTACGAGCAGTACTTC.

V is TRBV7-9 and J is TRBJ1-1; D is undetermined. Trimming took 11 bases from V and 4 from J, leaving 17 bases between them. This CDR3 contains 13 residues. Germline-derived CDR1 and CDR2 are SEHNR and FQNEAQ (reference sequence). The CDR3 bases are TGTGCCGTAGGAACATCCCGCCCCACTGAAGCTTTCTTT. Translation gives CAVGTSRPTEAFF.

This clonotype has more than one count but fewer than ten. The genes are TRBV14 and TRBJ1-4; D might be TRBD1 (5 bases). Per the germline V gene, CDR1 is SGHDN and CDR2 is FVKESK. V was clipped by 4 bases and J by 8 bases, with 17 bases between them. The CDR3 has 15 amino acids. The CDR3 region is CASSPRQGQYEKLFF. The CDR3 DNA follows: TGTGCCAGCAGCCCACGGCAGGGTCAGTACGAAAAACTGTTTTTT.

This clonotype occurred many times. The V call is TRBV28, the J call TRBJ2-7; 9 nucleotides align to TRBD1. Germline V gene sequence: CDR1 MDHEN, CDR2 SYDVKM. The length of the CDR3 is 15 residues. Trimming removed 3 bases from V and 3 bases from J; junction bases left unmatched: 6. CDR3 residues: CASSFSGTGNYEQYF. The CDR3 DNA reads TGTGCCAGCAGTTTTTCCGGGACAGGGAACTACGAGCAGTACTTC.

This clonotype came up many times. The V gene is TRBV5-1, the J gene TRBJ2-7; the match to TRBD1 covers 8 bases. CDR3 size: 13 residues. Germline lookup yields CDR1 SGHRS and CDR2 YFSETQ. The V segment lost 5 bases and the J segment 1 base; nucleotides outside the gene matches: 2. The CDR3 region is CASSRDRSYEQYF. As DNA, the CDR3 is TGCGCCAGCAGTCGGGACAGGTCCTACGAGCAGTACTTC.

Only one count was recorded for this clonotype. This chain connects TRBV12-3 or TRBV12-4 to TRBJ1-2, with 10 positions matching TRBD1. This CDR3 is built from 14 residues. V lost 4 bases, J lost 2 bases, and 1 base stayed unmatched. The CDR3 nucleotides are TGTGCCAGCAGTTCGACAGGGGGCAACTATGGCTACACCTTC. Amino acid sequence: CASSSTGGNYGYTF.

In its sample, this clonotype was seen a few times. The V gene is TRBV2, the J gene TRBJ2-2, with D possibly being TRBD1 (5 bases). In germline, CDR1 is SNHLY, CDR2 FYNNEI. With 5 bases removed from V and 2 bases from J, the gap between germline ends came to 9 bases. The CDR3 is 14 amino acids. CDR3 bases: TGTGCCAGCAGTAAGACAGTAAACACCGGGGAGCTGTTTTTT. Translated: CASSKTVNTGELFF.

There are many counts of this clonotype. This chain connects TRBV14 to TRBJ1-4; possibly TRBD1 for D (6 bases). Trimming took 0 bases from V and 7 from J, leaving 15 bases between them. The germline V gene encodes CDR1 SGHDN and CDR2 FVKESK. This CDR3 is built from 16 residues. CDR3 protein: CASSQDRTGYREKLFF. CDR3 sequence (DNA): TGTGCCAGCAGCCAAGATCGAACAGGGTATCGTGAAAAACTGTTTTTT.

This clonotype was picked up many times. As DNA, the CDR3 is TGTGCCAGCAGTCGATCCGGGGCGTCCGGGGAGCTGTTTTTT. This translates into CASSRSGASGELFF. V usage is TRBV12-3 or TRBV12-4 and J usage is TRBJ2-2; either TRBD1 or TRBD2 may supply D (5 bases each). V was pared by 5 bases and J by 6 bases, with 13 bases between. The CDR3 loop spans 14 amino acids.

This clonotype was counted ten times or more. The V and J genes are TRBV18 and TRBJ2-7; D could derive from TRBD1 or TRBD2 (6 bases each). The CDR3 is made up of 16 amino acids. Germline V gene data show CDR1 as KGHSH and CDR2 as LQKENI. Trimming removed 3 bases at V and 5 bases at J, with 20 bases between. The CDR3 DNA sequence: TGTGCCAGCTCACCCGGTAGGGTAGGGGGGCTCCACGAGCAGTACTTC. It yields the protein CASSPGRVGGLHEQYF.

Ten or more counts support this clonotype. The rearrangement joins TRBV7-2 to TRBJ2-6; D may correspond to TRBD1 or TRBD2 (7 bases each). The germline V and J ends were trimmed by 1 base and 0 bases, with 13 bases remaining between them. CDR3 length equals 18 residues. CDR1 is SGHTA, CDR2 FQGNSA, per germline. This CDR3 is CASSLGGGGFSGANVLTF. CDR3 DNA sequence: TGTGCCAGCAGCTTAGGGGGAGGGGGCTTCTCTGGGGCCAACGTCCTGACTTTC.

This clonotype was seen ten or more times. This chain links TRBV5-1 with TRBJ2-1; D is possibly TRBD2 (6 bases). This CDR3 is built from 15 residues. The germline V and J ends were trimmed by 7 bases and 2 bases, with 16 bases remaining between them. CDR1 SGHRS and CDR2 YFSETQ come from the germline V gene. The CDR3 nucleotides read TGCGCCAGCCGGACCCGGGGGTCGACCTACAATGAGCAGTTCTTC. It yields the protein CASRTRGSTYNEQFF.

Note on this clonotype: A single base separates this from a much larger clone, so it may be a read error. The chain joins TRBV7-2 to TRBJ2-7, with D perhaps being TRBD1 or TRBD2 (6 bases each). Germline CDR1 and CDR2: SGHTA and FQGNSA. The CDR3 contains 15 residues. V was shortened by 6 bases and J by 2 bases, with 17 bases between the two germline ends. CDR3 nucleotides: TGTGCCAGCAGTACCCGGCTCCGGGGGCCCTACGAGCAGTACTTC. Protein product: CASSTRLRGPYEQYF.

The table lists this clonotype with many counts. The chain combines TRBV5-5 with TRBJ2-2; 8 nucleotides agree with TRBD1. The CDR3 is 18 amino acids. The germline V gene has CDR1 SGHKS and CDR2 YYEKEE (reference sequence). Trimming cost V 2 bases and J 3 bases; bases outside gene matches: 12. The CDR3 coding sequence is TGTGCCAGCAGCTTCGTCCAGGGGGCTCTGAAATACACCGGGGAGCTGTTTTTT. It yields the protein CASSFVQGALKYTGELFF.